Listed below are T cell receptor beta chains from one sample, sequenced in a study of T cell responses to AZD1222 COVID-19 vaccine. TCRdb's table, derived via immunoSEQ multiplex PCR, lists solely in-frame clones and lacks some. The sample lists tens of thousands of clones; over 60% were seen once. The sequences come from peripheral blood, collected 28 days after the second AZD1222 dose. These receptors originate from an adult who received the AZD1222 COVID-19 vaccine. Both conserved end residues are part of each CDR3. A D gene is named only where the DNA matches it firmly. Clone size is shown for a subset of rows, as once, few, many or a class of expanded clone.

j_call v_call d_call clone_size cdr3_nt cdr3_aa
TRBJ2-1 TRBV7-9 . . TGTGCCAGCAGCTTCTTTGCGGGGACTTACAATGAGCAGTTCTTC CASSFFAGTYNEQFF
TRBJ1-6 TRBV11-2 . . TGTGCCAGCAGCTCCCCCCCGGCGCCCCTCCACTTT CASSSPPAPLHF
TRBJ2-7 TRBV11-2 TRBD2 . TGTGCCAGCAGCCGTACTAGCGGGAGACAAATGCATACCTACGAGCAGTACTTC CASSRTSGRQMHTYEQYF
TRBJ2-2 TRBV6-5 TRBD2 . TGTGCCAGCAGTTTCGGGGGGGCTGAGAACACCGGGGAGCTGTTTTTT CASSFGGAENTGELFF
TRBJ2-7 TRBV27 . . TGTGCCAGCAGTGGATATGGGGGGTCCCACGAGCAGTACTTC CASSGYGGSHEQYF
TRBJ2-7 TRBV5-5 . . TGTGCCAGCAGTCGGGACATCTACGAGCAGTACTTC CASSRDIYEQYF
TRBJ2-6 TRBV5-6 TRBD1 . TGTGCCAGCAGCCTTGGGACAGCCTCTGGGGCCAACGTCCTGACTTTC CASSLGTASGANVLTF
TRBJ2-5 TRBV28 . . TGTGCCAGCAGTTTAACGGCAGGGGGGTCCACTAGGGAGACCCAGTACTTC CASSLTAGGSTRETQYF
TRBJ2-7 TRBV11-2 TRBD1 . TGTGCCAGCAGCTTACACCCCAGGGGGTACGAGCAGTACTTC CASSLHPRGYEQYF
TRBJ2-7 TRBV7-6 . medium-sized TGTGCCAGCAGCTTCGGGGTAAACGGACTTTACGAGCAGTACTTC CASSFGVNGLYEQYF
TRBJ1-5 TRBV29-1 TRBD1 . TGCAGCGCACTGACAGGGGAGAGGCAGCCCCAGCATTTT CSALTGERQPQHF
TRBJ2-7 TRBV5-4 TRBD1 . TGTGCCAGCAGCTCGGGACAGGGCTTGGTTTACGAGCAGTACTTC CASSSGQGLVYEQYF
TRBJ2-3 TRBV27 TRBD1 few TGTGCCAGCAGAGCCGGGACAGGGGAAATGGATACGCAGTATTTT CASRAGTGEMDTQYF
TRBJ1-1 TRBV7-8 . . TGTGCCAGCAGCAACCATATAGGGAGGATGGGAACTGAAGCTTTCTTT CASSNHIGRMGTEAFF
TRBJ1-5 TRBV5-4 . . TGTGCCAGCAGCTTCGGGGATCAGCCCCAGCATTTT CASSFGDQPQHF
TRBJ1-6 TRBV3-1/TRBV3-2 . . TGTGCCAGTAAGGGAACTGGGTATTCACCCCTCCACTTT CASKGTGYSPLHF